This T cell receptor (beta chain) was captured in a study of T cells in Graves' hyperthyroidism and ophthalmopathy. Study-wide context: Initial diagnosis, before any treatment, was when peripheral blood was collected.

This clonotype was seen a handful of times. After removal of 2 bases from V and 2 bases from J, the junction contained 4 bases not matched to a gene. The germline V gene has CDR1 LGHDT and CDR2 YNNKEL (reference sequence). The CDR3 sequence is 16 residues long. TCR beta CDR3 region amplification was performed from RNA transcripts. A first-round RT-PCR of the TCR CDR3 used the HTBI primer set. TCRdb passed the multiplex PCR reads through MiXCR, listing each CDR3 protein once. This table has about 620,000 distinct CDR3 sequences, around 15% appearing once. The receptor was derived from a woman in her thirties with Graves' hyperthyroidism. The chain links TRBV3-1 to TRBJ1-5; 9 nucleotides align to TRBD1. What was sequenced was blood. The CDR3 here is CASSQTGGAGNQPQHF. The CDR3 coding sequence is TGTGCCAGCAGCCAAACAGGGGGCGCTGGCAATCAGCCCCAGCATTTT.